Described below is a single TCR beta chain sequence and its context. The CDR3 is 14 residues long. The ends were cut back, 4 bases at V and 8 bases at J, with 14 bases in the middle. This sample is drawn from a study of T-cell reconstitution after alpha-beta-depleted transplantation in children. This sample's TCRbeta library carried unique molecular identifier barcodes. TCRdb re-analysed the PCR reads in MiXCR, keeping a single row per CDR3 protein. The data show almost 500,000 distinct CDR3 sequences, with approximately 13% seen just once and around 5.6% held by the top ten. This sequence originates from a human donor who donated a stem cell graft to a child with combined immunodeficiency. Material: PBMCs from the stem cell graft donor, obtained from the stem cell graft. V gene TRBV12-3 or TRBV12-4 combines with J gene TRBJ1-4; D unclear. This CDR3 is CASSSGGLGEKLFF. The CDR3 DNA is TGTGCCAGCAGTTCAGGAGGTCTGGGGGAAAAACTGTTTTTT.